A selection of T cell receptor beta chains follows, all from one sample in a study of CD8 T cells in Susac syndrome. TCRdb re-derived calls from the immunoSEQ multiplex PCR reads in MiXCR, one entry per CDR3 protein. The table includes about 85,000 distinct CDR3 sequences, about 95% detected once. The sample comprised CD8+ T cells from PBMCs. The receptors stem from a human donor with Susac syndrome. The CDR3 runs from the conserved cysteine through the conserved F or W. Fields, in order: CDR3 length, V gene, D gene, J gene, clone size, CDR3 DNA, CDR3 protein. A D gene is named only where the DNA matches it firmly. Part of the rows lack a size; the others show once, few, many or a class for expanded clones.

14	TRBV4-1	.	TRBJ2-1	once	TGCGCCAGCAGCCAACAGGGATCAACCCATGAGCAGTTCTTC	CASSQQGSTHEQFF
12	TRBV20-1	TRBD2	TRBJ2-1	.	TGCAGTGCTAGAGAGCGGGAGAATGAGCAGTTCTTC	CSARERENEQFF
15	TRBV3-1	.	TRBJ2-5	once	TGTGCCAGCAGCCTACGCGAAGGGCCCCAAGAGACCCAGTACTTC	CASSLREGPQETQYF
13	TRBV4-1	.	TRBJ2-5	once	TGCGCCAGCAGCCAAGGGGAAGGGGAGACCCAGTACTTC	CASSQGEGETQYF
16	TRBV6-1	TRBD2	TRBJ2-1	.	TGTGCCAGCACCCAATGGGGGACTAGCGGGAACAATGAGCAGTTCTTC	CASTQWGTSGNNEQFF
17	TRBV15	TRBD1	TRBJ2-5	.	TGTGCCACCAGCAGAGCTTCAGGGGGCTCTGTTCAAGAGACCCAGTACTTC	CATSRASGGSVQETQYF
13	TRBV19	.	TRBJ1-5	.	TGTGCCAGTAGTATTGGGGGGGATCAGCCCCAGCATTTT	CASSIGGDQPQHF
15	TRBV29-1	TRBD2	TRBJ2-3	.	TGCAGCGTTGTTCGGACTAGCGGCTACACAGATACGCAGTATTTT	CSVVRTSGYTDTQYF
16	TRBV9	.	TRBJ2-3	.	TGTGCCAGCAGCGGGGAGGCTAGCGCCCACACAGATACGCAGTATTTT	CASSGEASAHTDTQYF
17	TRBV18	TRBD2	TRBJ2-1	.	TGTGCCAGCTCACTGGGGACTAGCGGGAGTTACTACAATGAGCAGTTCTTC	CASSLGTSGSYYNEQFF
14	TRBV20-1	.	TRBJ2-1	once	TGCAGTGCTGAGATCGGGAATCGGGTCAATGAGCAGTTCTTC	CSAEIGNRVNEQFF
12	TRBV7-9	.	TRBJ1-2	.	TGTGCCAGCAGCTTAGGAGGGGGTGGCTACACCTTC	CASSLGGGGYTF
15	TRBV15	TRBD1	TRBJ2-5	.	TGTGCCACCAGCAGCCTCAGGGGGCGCCTGGAGACCCAGTACTTC	CATSSLRGRLETQYF
14	TRBV5-1	.	TRBJ2-1	.	TGCGCCAGCAGCTTGGCGGCGACCCACAATGAGCAGTTCTTC	CASSLAATHNEQFF
18	TRBV28	TRBD1	TRBJ1-4	.	TGTGCCAGCAGTTCCCCGGGGGACGACAGGGTATTCGGGGAAAAACTGTTTTTT	CASSSPGDDRVFGEKLFF
14	TRBV27	.	TRBJ1-5	.	TGTGCCAGCAGTCCGCAGGGTGGAGGTCAGCCCCAGCATTTT	CASSPQGGGQPQHF
15	TRBV6-4	TRBD2	TRBJ2-1	.	TGTGCCAGCAGTGACTTAGCGGGAGGTGCCAATGAGCAGTTCTTC	CASSDLAGGANEQFF
13	TRBV20-1	.	TRBJ2-1	once	TGCAGTGCTAGAGATCATCTTCGAAATGAGCAGTTCTTC	CSARDHLRNEQFF
16	TRBV9	TRBD2	TRBJ2-7	.	TGTGCCAGCAGCGGGGAGACTAGCGGGCCTTCCTACGAGCAGTACTTC	CASSGETSGPSYEQYF
15	TRBV5-1	.	TRBJ1-2	.	TGCGCCAGCAGCTACGGGACGGTTGAAAACTATGGCTACACCTTC	CASSYGTVENYGYTF
17	TRBV29-1	TRBD1	TRBJ2-2	.	TGCAGCGCCCTTGGGTTGGGACAGAATTCCAACACCGGGGAGCTGTTTTTT	CSALGLGQNSNTGELFF
13	TRBV28	.	TRBJ2-1	.	TGTGCCAGCAGTTCCCCGGAATACAATGAGCAGTTCTTC	CASSSPEYNEQFF
15	TRBV15	.	TRBJ2-1	.	TGTGCCACCAGCAGTGGTACTTCCTCCCTCCGTGAGCAGTTCTTC	CATSSGTSSLREQFF
11	TRBV9	.	TRBJ2-5	.	TGTGCCAGCAGCATGGGTGAGACCCAGTACTTC	CASSMGETQYF
14	TRBV29-1	TRBD1	TRBJ2-2	.	TGCAGCGTTGATGAGGGGGCTGGCACCGGGGAGCTGTTTTTT	CSVDEGAGTGELFF
16	TRBV7-2	TRBD2	TRBJ2-1	.	TGTGCCAGCAGCGAATCGGGACTAGCGGTTTACAATGAGCAGTTCTTC	CASSESGLAVYNEQFF
16	TRBV9	.	TRBJ2-7	once	TGTGCCAGCAGCGTAGCCGGGACCGACCGTTCCTACGAGCAGTACTTC	CASSVAGTDRSYEQYF
13	TRBV30	TRBD1	TRBJ2-7	once	TGTGCCTGGGGGACCGGACAGGGTTTCGAGCAGTACTTC	CAWGTGQGFEQYF
14	TRBV7-9	.	TRBJ2-5	.	TGTGCCAGCAGCTTTGGAACGGTTCAAGAGACCCAGTACTTC	CASSFGTVQETQYF
13	TRBV12-3/TRBV12-4	.	TRBJ2-7	few	TGTGCCAGCAGTTTAGGGTCTGGATACGAGCAGTACTTC	CASSLGSGYEQYF
16	TRBV28	.	TRBJ2-7	.	TGTGCCAGCAGCTTACGAGCTGAGGGGCCGTACTACGAGCAGTACTTC	CASSLRAEGPYYEQYF
17	TRBV5-1	.	TRBJ1-1	.	TGCGCCAGCAGCTTGGACCCTCTACAGGGTATGAACACTGAAGCTTTCTTT	CASSLDPLQGMNTEAFF
16	TRBV12-3/TRBV12-4	.	TRBJ1-1	.	TGTGCCAGCAGTTCCCACCCAGCCGGGGTAGACACTGAAGCTTTCTTT	CASSSHPAGVDTEAFF
16	TRBV4-1	TRBD1	TRBJ1-5	.	TGCGCCAGCAGCCATCCCGGGACAGGGGAGGAACAGCCCCAGCATTTT	CASSHPGTGEEQPQHF
17	TRBV29-1	.	TRBJ2-1	.	TGCAGCGTCGAGGGGGACCTGCGGGCGGCCCCTGTGAGGGAGCAGTTCTTC	CSVEGDLRAAPVREQFF
16	TRBV7-2	.	TRBJ2-5	.	TGTGCCAGCAGCCTCCGGGCGGGACAATTCCAAGAGACCCAGTACTTC	CASSLRAGQFQETQYF
11	TRBV29-1	.	TRBJ2-3	.	TGCAGCGTTCCGGACACAGATACGCAGTATTTT	CSVPDTDTQYF
12	TRBV20-1	.	TRBJ2-3	.	TGCAGTGCTAGAGGAGCAACAGATACGCAGTATTTT	CSARGATDTQYF
15	TRBV14	.	TRBJ2-5	.	TGTGCCAGCAGCCAAGGCTTGGGTGTTCAAGAGACCCAGTACTTC	CASSQGLGVQETQYF
14	TRBV12-3/TRBV12-4	.	TRBJ2-7	.	TGTGCCAGCAGTTTTGCCGGGAGCTCCTACGAGCAGTACTTC	CASSFAGSSYEQYF
20	TRBV5-6	TRBD1	TRBJ2-7	once	TGTGCCAGCAGCTTCTTGTGGCTTCGGTCAGCCGGACAGGGAGTAGAAGAGCAGTACTTC	CASSFLWLRSAGQGVEEQYF
11	TRBV2	.	TRBJ2-7	medium-sized	TGTGCCAGCAGTGACAGCTACGAGCAGTACTTC	CASSDSYEQYF
11	TRBV29-1	.	TRBJ2-1	.	TGCAGCGTTCTAGAGGGAAATGAGCAGTTCTTC	CSVLEGNEQFF
16	TRBV13	.	TRBJ2-5	.	TGTGCCAGCAGCTTAGGCCTGGAGGGGGGTAGCGAGACCCAGTACTTC	CASSLGLEGGSETQYF
12	TRBV14	.	TRBJ2-3	.	TGTGCCAGCAGCCAATTCCCAGATACGCAGTATTTT	CASSQFPDTQYF
16	TRBV7-9	TRBD2	TRBJ2-1	.	TGTGCCAGCAGCTTAGGAGCTAGCGGATCCTACAATGAGCAGTTCTTC	CASSLGASGSYNEQFF
12	TRBV6-2/TRBV6-3	TRBD1	TRBJ2-7	.	TGTGCCATCGGACAGGGCCACTACGAGCAGTACTTC	CAIGQGHYEQYF
12	TRBV10-3	.	TRBJ2-7	.	TGTGCCATCAGTGACCGATCTTACGAGCAGTACTTC	CAISDRSYEQYF
15	TRBV3-1	TRBD2	TRBJ2-5	.	TGTGCCAGCAGCCTAGCGGGAGGCTTCCAAGAGACCCAGTACTTC	CASSLAGGFQETQYF
14	TRBV6-2/TRBV6-3	.	TRBJ2-4	.	TGTGCCAGCAGTCACCAAGACAGGTTTGACATTCAGTACTTC	CASSHQDRFDIQYF
14	TRBV27	.	TRBJ1-2	.	TGTGCCAGCAGCCCCGGTGGGGGGGGCTATGGCTACACCTTC	CASSPGGGGYGYTF
10	TRBV2	.	TRBJ1-1	.	TGTGCCAGCAGTGAAGGGACAGCCTTCTTT	CASSEGTAFF